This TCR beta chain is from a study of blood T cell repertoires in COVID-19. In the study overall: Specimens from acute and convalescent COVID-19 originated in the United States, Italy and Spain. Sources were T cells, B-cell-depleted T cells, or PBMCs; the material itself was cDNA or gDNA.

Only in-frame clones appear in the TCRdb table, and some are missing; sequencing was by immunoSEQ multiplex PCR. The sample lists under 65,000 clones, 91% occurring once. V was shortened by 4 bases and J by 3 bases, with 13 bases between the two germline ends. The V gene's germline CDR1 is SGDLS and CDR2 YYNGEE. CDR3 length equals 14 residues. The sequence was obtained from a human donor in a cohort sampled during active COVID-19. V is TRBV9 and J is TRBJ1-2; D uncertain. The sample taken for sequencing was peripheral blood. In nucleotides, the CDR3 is TGTGCCAGCAGCCCCCGGCGCCAGGACTATGGCTACACCTTC. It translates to CASSPRRQDYGYTF.